Each of the 13 T cell receptor beta chains below was sequenced from the same sample in a study of cytomegalovirus exposure and HLA in healthy donors. Repertoires were generated with immunoSEQ multiplex PCR, while TCRdb's copy carries only in-frame clones and drops some. The profile shows about 160,000 clones, around four fifths of them singletons. The sequenced sample was PBMCs. These receptors were collected from a man in his thirties or forties in good health and CMV-seropositive.

The gene calls are TRBV5-4 and TRBJ2-1, with 11 bases aligning to TRBD2. The V gene end was trimmed by 0 bases and the J gene end by 7 bases; junction bases not matched to a gene: 6. CDR1 and CDR2 from the germline V gene are SGHNT and YYREEE (reference sequence). CDR3 size: 16 residues. In DNA form, the CDR3 reads TGTGCCAGCAGCTTGGGGGCTAGCGGGGGGAGAAATGAGCAGTTCTTC. Translation gives CASSLGASGGRNEQFF.

Notes on this clone: Other DNA sequences within the sample encode an identical CDR3. The rearrangement joins TRBV10-3 to TRBJ2-5; possible D gene TRBD2, 6 bases. The CDR3 contains 13 residues. Germline V lookup: CDR1 ENHRY, CDR2 SYGVKD. The V end lost 7 bases, the J end lost 5 bases, and 14 bases lay between the germline ends. The CDR3 is CAITPGRGETQYF. The CDR3 DNA reads as TGTGCCATCACGCCCGGGAGAGGGGAGACCCAGTACTTC.

The CDR3 loop is CASSLEQGNEQYF. The DNA of the CDR3 is TGTGCCAGCAGCTTGGAACAGGGAAACGAGCAGTACTTC. The rearrangement joins TRBV5-8 to TRBJ2-7, with D possibly matching TRBD1 (6 bases). Germline-derived CDR1 and CDR2 are SGHTS and YDEGEE. This CDR3 is built from 13 residues. The V end lost 0 bases, the J end lost 5 bases, and 9 bases lay between the germline ends.

The chain recombines TRBV5-1 with TRBJ2-7, with unresolved D. The CDR3 totals 12 residues. The germline gives CDR1 SGHRS, CDR2 YFSETQ. V lost 1 base and J lost 4, with 6 bases in between. CDR3 residues: CASSLYGYEQYF. In nucleotides, the CDR3 is TGCGCCAGCAGCTTGTACGGGTACGAGCAGTACTTC.

The chain is built from TRBV2 and TRBJ2-5, with a possible D match to TRBD1 (6 bases). Deletions cut 6 bases from V and 3 bases from J, with 14 bases between. The germline gives CDR1 SNHLY, CDR2 FYNNEI. There are 14 residues in the CDR3. The CDR3 coding sequence is TGTGCCAGCAGCGTCGACAGGAATGAAGAGACCCAGTACTTC. This translates into CASSVDRNEETQYF.

The chain is built from TRBV30 and TRBJ2-7; D may be TRBD1 (6 bases). The CDR3 runs 12 residues. The germline V and J ends were trimmed by 1 base and 4 bases, with 8 bases remaining between them. CDR1 GTSNPN and CDR2 SVGIG come from the germline V gene (reference sequence). CDR3 DNA: TGTGCCTGGAGTGACAGGGATTACGAGCAGTACTTC. Translated, it gives CAWSDRDYEQYF.

This sequence joins TRBV15 and TRBJ1-2; the match to TRBD1 covers 8 bases. J gave up 4 bases and V 4 bases, and 14 bases lay outside the gene matches. Germline V gene sequence: CDR1 LNHNV, CDR2 YYDKDF (reference sequence). The CDR3 consists of 17 residues. The CDR3 DNA is TGTGCCACCAGCACTGCCGGGACAGGAGTCTTCGTCTATGGCTACACCTTC. This sequence encodes CATSTAGTGVFVYGYTF.

The V call is TRBV15, the J call TRBJ2-3; 9 bases fit TRBD1. The CDR3 runs 17 residues. Germline V gene data show CDR1 as LNHNV and CDR2 as YYDKDF (reference sequence). V dropped 0 bases and J dropped 2; count of bases not matched to a gene: 6. Here the CDR3 DNA reads TGTGCCACCAGCAGAGAGGCGGGACAGGGTTACACAGATACGCAGTATTTT. This encodes CATSREAGQGYTDTQYF.

This clone was counted ten times or more. V is TRBV7-9 and J is TRBJ1-1; possible D gene TRBD1, 5 bases. Germline CDR1 is SEHNR and CDR2 is FQNEAQ (reference sequence). Trimming removed 5 bases at V and 7 bases at J, with 11 bases between. The CDR3 has 12 amino acids. The CDR3 sequence: CASSRWGLEAFF. The CDR3 bases are TGTGCCAGCAGCCGCTGGGGACTTGAAGCTTTCTTT. The entire variable domain, with the rest obtained from reference TRBV7-9 and TRBJ1-1, is as follows: DTGVSQNPRHKITKRGQNVTFRCDPISEHNRLYWYRQTLGQGPEFLTYFQNEAQLEKSRLLSDRFSAERPKGSFSTLEIQRTEQGDSAMYLCASSRWGLEAFFGQGTRLTVV.

J is TRBJ2-5 and V is TRBV29-1, with TRBD1 matching 9 bases. V gave up 6 bases and J gave up 5 bases; unmatched junction bases: 7. The CDR3 is 13 amino acids. Germline V gene data show CDR1 as SQVTM and CDR2 as ANQGSEA. The CDR3 DNA reads TGCAGCGTCCCGGGACAGGGCGGGGAGACCCAGTACTTC. Its translation: CSVPGQGGETQYF.

This rearrangement joins TRBV4-2 to TRBJ2-1, with 8 bases fitting TRBD1. V was pared by 1 base and J by 2 bases, with 10 bases of the junction left unmatched. The CDR3 consists of 18 residues. The germline V gene has CDR1 LGHNA and CDR2 YNFKEQ. DNA of the CDR3: TGTGCCAGCAGCCAAGTCACCAGTCGACAGGGGCCCTACAATGAGCAGTTCTTC. Residues: CASSQVTSRQGPYNEQFF.

This CDR3 reads CSVEDGAQPQHF. CDR3 bases: TGCAGCGTTGAAGATGGGGCTCAGCCCCAGCATTTT. The V call is TRBV29-1, the J call TRBJ1-5, with a possible D match to TRBD1 (5 bases). Trimming removed 0 bases at V and 6 bases at J, with 6 bases between. This CDR3 spans 12 amino acids. The germline V gene encodes CDR1 SQVTM and CDR2 ANQGSEA.

The J gene is TRBJ2-7, the V gene TRBV6-5, with 12 bases aligning to TRBD2. The J segment lost 4 bases and the V segment lost 5 bases, leaving 3 bases of the junction unmatched. CDR1 is MNHEY, CDR2 SVGAGI, per germline. This CDR3 is built from 14 residues. This CDR3 reads CASSRTSGGYEQYF. The CDR3 coding sequence is TGTGCCAGCAGTCGAACTAGCGGGGGGTACGAGCAGTACTTC.